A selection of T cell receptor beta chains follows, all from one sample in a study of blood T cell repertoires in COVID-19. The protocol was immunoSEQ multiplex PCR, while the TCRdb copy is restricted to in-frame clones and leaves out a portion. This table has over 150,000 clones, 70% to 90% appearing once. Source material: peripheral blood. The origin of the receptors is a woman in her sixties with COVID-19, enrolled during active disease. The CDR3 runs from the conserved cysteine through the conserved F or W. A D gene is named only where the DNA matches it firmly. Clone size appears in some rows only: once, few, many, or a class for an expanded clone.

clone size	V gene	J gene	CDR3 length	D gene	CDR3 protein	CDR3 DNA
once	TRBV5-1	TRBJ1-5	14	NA	CASSPAVGNQPQHF	TGCGCCAGCAGCCCTGCAGTTGGCAATCAGCCCCAGCATTTT
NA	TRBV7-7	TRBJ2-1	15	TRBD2	CASSPLRTSFHEQFF	TGTGCTAGCAGCCCCCTCCGGACTAGTTTCCATGAGCAGTTCTTC
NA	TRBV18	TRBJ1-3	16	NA	CASSNHPGVAGNTIYF	TGTGCCAGCTCAAATCACCCAGGGGTGGCTGGAAACACCATATATTTT
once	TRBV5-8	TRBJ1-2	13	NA	CASSLERRGGYTF	TGTGCCAGCAGCTTGGAACGCCGGGGGGGCTACACCTTC
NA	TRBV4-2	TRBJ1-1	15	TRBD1	CASSQDWRGLAEAFF	TGTGCCAGCAGCCAAGATTGGAGGGGGCTTGCTGAAGCTTTCTTT
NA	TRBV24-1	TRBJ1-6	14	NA	CATSVGQGGSPLHF	TGTGCCACCAGTGTAGGCCAGGGAGGTTCACCCCTCCACTTT
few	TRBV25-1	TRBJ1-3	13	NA	CASSEGRVNTIYF	TGTGCCAGCAGTGAAGGGCGCGTAAACACCATATATTTT
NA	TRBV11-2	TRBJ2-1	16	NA	CASSLTPRTVYNEQFF	TGTGCCAGCAGTCTTACCCCTAGGACAGTTTACAATGAGCAGTTCTTC
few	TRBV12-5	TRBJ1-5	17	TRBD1	CASGSPSGTGTNQPQHF	TGTGCTAGTGGTTCCCCCTCCGGGACAGGGACCAATCAGCCCCAGCATTTT
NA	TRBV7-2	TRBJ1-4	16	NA	CASSFWASATNEKLFF	TGTGCCAGCAGCTTTTGGGCGTCGGCAACTAATGAAAAACTGTTTTTT
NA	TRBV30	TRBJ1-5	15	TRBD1	CVWDKQGASNQPQHF	TGTGTCTGGGATAAACAGGGGGCTAGCAATCAGCCCCAGCATTTT
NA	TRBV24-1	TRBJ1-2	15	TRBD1	CATSDRKGALGGYTF	TGTGCCACCAGTGATAGAAAGGGGGCGCTCGGTGGCTACACCTTC
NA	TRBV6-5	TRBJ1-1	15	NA	CASSYSGQGLTEAFF	TGTGCCAGCAGTTACTCAGGGCAGGGGTTGACTGAAGCTTTCTTT
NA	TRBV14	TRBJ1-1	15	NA	CASSQALGGNTEAFF	TGTGCCAGCAGCCAAGCTTTAGGAGGGAACACTGAAGCTTTCTTT
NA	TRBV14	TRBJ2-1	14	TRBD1	CASSRDRVRNEQFF	TGTGCCAGCAGCCGGGACAGGGTACGGAATGAGCAGTTCTTC
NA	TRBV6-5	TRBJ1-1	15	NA	CASSYYSTLNTEAFF	TGTGCCAGCAGTTACTATTCGACACTGAACACTGAAGCTTTCTTT
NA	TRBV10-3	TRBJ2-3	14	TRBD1	CAIGWGQGADTQYF	TGTGCCATAGGTTGGGGACAGGGCGCAGATACGCAGTATTTT
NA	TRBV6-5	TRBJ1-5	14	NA	CASSWGGSNQPQHF	TGTGCCAGCAGTTGGGGGGGTAGCAATCAGCCCCAGCATTTT
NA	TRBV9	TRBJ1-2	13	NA	CASSLQGTYGYTF	TGTGCCAGCAGCCTCCAGGGTACCTATGGCTACACCTTC
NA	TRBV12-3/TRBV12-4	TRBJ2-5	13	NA	CASSFKSGETQYF	TGTGCCAGCAGTTTTAAGTCGGGAGAGACCCAGTACTTC
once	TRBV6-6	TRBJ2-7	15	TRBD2	CASRATSGPTYEQYF	TGTGCCAGCAGAGCGACTAGCGGGCCGACCTACGAGCAGTACTTC
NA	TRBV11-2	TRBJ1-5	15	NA	CASSWSDGGHQPQHF	TGTGCCAGCAGCTGGAGCGATGGAGGGCATCAGCCCCAGCATTTT
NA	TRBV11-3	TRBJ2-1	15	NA	CASSLGTGNSNEQFF	TGTGCCAGCAGCTTAGGAACAGGGAATTCAAATGAGCAGTTCTTC
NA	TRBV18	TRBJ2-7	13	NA	CASSSARGYEQYF	TGTGCCAGCTCATCCGCCAGGGGTTACGAGCAGTACTTC
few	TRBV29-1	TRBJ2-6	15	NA	CSVLMTGSGANVLTF	TGCAGCGTTCTCATGACGGGCTCTGGGGCCAACGTCCTGACTTTC
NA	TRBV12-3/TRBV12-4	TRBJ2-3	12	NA	CASSLLRDTQYF	TGTGCCAGCAGTTTACTAAGAGATACGCAGTATTTT
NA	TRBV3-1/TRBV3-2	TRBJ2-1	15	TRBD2	CASSALAGTYNEQFF	TGTGCCAGCAGCGCCTTAGCGGGAACCTACAATGAGCAGTTCTTC
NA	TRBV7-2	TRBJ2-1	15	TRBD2	CASSLLAGVGNEQFF	TGTGCCAGCAGCTTACTAGCGGGAGTTGGGAATGAGCAGTTCTTC
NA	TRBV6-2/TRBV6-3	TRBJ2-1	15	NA	CASSYRGSGQNLQFF	TGTGCCAGCAGTTACAGGGGAAGTGGACAGAATCTACAGTTCTTC
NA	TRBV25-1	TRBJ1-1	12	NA	CASSPGLPEAFF	TGTGCCAGCAGTCCGGGGTTGCCTGAAGCTTTCTTT
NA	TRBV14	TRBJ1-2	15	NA	CASSGLFRGNYGYTF	TGTGCCAGCAGCGGATTATTCAGGGGCAACTATGGCTACACCTTC
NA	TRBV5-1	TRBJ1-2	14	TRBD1	CASSHDRAQYGYTF	TGCGCCAGCAGCCATGACAGGGCCCAATATGGCTACACCTTC
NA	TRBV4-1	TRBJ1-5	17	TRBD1	CASSQAPGQASNQPQHF	TGCGCCAGCAGCCAAGCCCCTGGACAGGCTAGCAATCAGCCCCAGCATTTT
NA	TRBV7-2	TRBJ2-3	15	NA	CASSLVGGGTDTQYF	TGTGCCAGCAGCTTAGTCGGAGGGGGCACAGATACGCAGTATTTT
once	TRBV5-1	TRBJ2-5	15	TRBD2	CASYGLAGGGETQYF	TGCGCCAGCTACGGGCTAGCGGGAGGGGGAGAGACCCAGTACTTC
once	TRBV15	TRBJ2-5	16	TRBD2	CATSRVTGLGAETQYF	TGTGCCACCAGCAGAGTTACGGGACTAGGAGCGGAGACCCAGTACTTC